The 25 T cell receptor beta chains in this list originate from one sample, sequenced in a study of vaccination and CD4 T cells after COVID-19. These TCRs are of unknown antigen specificity. Indicated time point: late sampling 161 to 241 days after vaccination in a few convalescent patients. The treatment here: roughly 10-day PBMC culture with coronavirus spike peptide pools or control peptides (ViraFEST assay). The Oncomine TCR Beta short-read assay sequenced DNA from cultured CD4+ T cells. TCRdb reprocessed the PCR reads with MiXCR, giving one entry per CDR3 protein. The data show around 15,000 distinct CDR3 sequences, with 45% to 65% seen just once and about a fifth held by the top ten. The source was CD4+ T cells from blood, cultured in vitro, collected about 7 months after SARS-CoV-2 vaccination. The origin of the receptors is a human donor who had recovered from COVID-19.

The chain couples TRBV5-5 to TRBJ2-7; D uncertain. The germline V gene encodes CDR1 SGHKS and CDR2 YYEKEE (reference sequence). V was pared by 2 bases and J by 5 bases, with 14 bases between. The CDR3 consists of 14 residues. The CDR3 region is CASSLAPQPDEQYF. CDR3 nucleotide sequence: TGTGCCAGCAGCTTAGCCCCACAACCGGACGAGCAGTACTTC.

This sequence joins TRBV7-3 and TRBJ2-1; tentative D call: TRBD1 (6 bases). This CDR3 has 15 amino acids. Germline assignment: CDR1 SGHTA and CDR2 FQGTGA. V dropped 6 bases and J dropped 1 base, with 13 bases sitting between them. In DNA form, the CDR3 reads TGTGCCAGCAGTCCCCAGGGGTTTTCCTACAATGAGCAGTTCTTC. This gives the protein CASSPQGFSYNEQFF.

This clonotype was seen a few times. The J gene is TRBJ2-5, the V gene TRBV20-1, with a tentative D call TRBD1 (6 bases). V was trimmed by 3 bases and J by 5 bases, leaving 13 bases between them. The CDR3 spans 13 residues. The germline CDR1 and CDR2 sequences are DFQATT and SNEGSKA (reference sequence). CDR3 residues: CSASQGGTETQYF. As DNA, the CDR3 is TGCAGTGCTAGTCAAGGGGGTACGGAGACCCAGTACTTC.

This rearrangement joins TRBV18 to TRBJ1-2, with a tentative D call TRBD1 (6 bases). Trimming stripped 8 bases from V and 2 bases from J, with 12 bases between. Germline V gene data show CDR1 as KGHSH and CDR2 as LQKENI. The CDR3 runs 13 residues. CDR3 region: CASDSGQNYGYTF. DNA of the CDR3: TGTGCCAGCGACAGTGGACAGAACTATGGCTACACCTTC.

This chain links TRBV6-1 with TRBJ2-5; D is unclear. Germline-derived CDR1 and CDR2 are MNHNS and SASEGT. CDR3 size: 12 residues. V was trimmed by 6 bases and J by 5 bases, leaving 10 bases between them. This CDR3 is CASRSQGETQYF. The DNA of the CDR3 is TGTGCCAGCAGATCACAAGGGGAGACCCAGTACTTC.

This clonotype is categorized as medium-sized. V and J are TRBV5-4 and TRBJ1-2; D uncertain. The CDR3 sequence is 15 residues long. V lost 0 bases and J lost 6, with 15 bases in between. From germline, CDR1 is SGHNT and CDR2 YYREEE (reference sequence). The CDR3 bases are TGTGCCAGCAGCTTGGGGGTTTCACCGACGGATGGCTACACCTTC. Its protein is CASSLGVSPTDGYTF. The complete variable domain, with remaining parts taken from reference TRBV5-4 and TRBJ1-2, reads ETGVTQSPTHLIKTRGQQVTLRCSSQSGHNTVSWYQQALGQGPQFIFQYYREEENGRGNFPPRFSGLQFPNYSSELNVNALELDDSALYLCASSLGVSPTDGYTFGSGTRLTVV.

This clonotype was seen only a few times. The chain joins TRBV6-1 to TRBJ1-2; 9 nucleotides line up with TRBD1. The germline V gene has CDR1 MNHNS and CDR2 SASEGT. CDR3 length equals 16 residues. J gave up 5 bases and V 5 bases, and 12 bases lay outside the gene matches. This CDR3 reads CASSPSTGGGRYGYTF. CDR3 in DNA: TGTGCCAGCAGTCCGTCGACAGGGGGGGGAAGGTATGGCTACACCTTC.

With respect to this clonotype: It is likely a read error, because the conserved phenylalanine at the end of the CDR3 is missing. The genes are TRBV6-1 and TRBJ2-1, with TRBD2 as a possible D gene (6 bases). V was shortened by 6 bases and J by 5 bases, with 14 bases between the two germline ends. Germline V gives CDR1 MNHNS, CDR2 SASEGT. There are 14 residues in the CDR3. The CDR3 DNA follows: TGTGCCAGCAGACACGGGAGTCTTAACAATGAGCAGTTCCTC. Residues: CASRHGSLNNEQFL.

This clonotype was counted between two and nine times. CDR3 region: CASTPTITSDTQYF. CDR3 nucleotide sequence: TGTGCCAGCACCCCCACCATAACTTCAGATACGCAGTATTTT. The chain combines TRBV27 with TRBJ2-3; D ambiguous. The germline CDR1 and CDR2 sequences are MNHEY and SMNVEV (reference sequence). Trimming left V 7 bases short and J 4 bases short, with 15 bases between. The CDR3 is 14 amino acids.

This clonotype was detected once. This chain connects TRBV7-3 to TRBJ2-1, with D possibly TRBD2 on 5 matching bases. The V end was cut by 5 bases, the J end by 0 bases, with 11 bases between. Germline lookup yields CDR1 SGHTA and CDR2 FQGTGA. This CDR3 is built from 15 residues. The CDR3 spells CASSQTSSSYNEQFF. The CDR3 region has the DNA TGTGCCAGCAGCCAAACTAGTAGCTCCTACAATGAGCAGTTCTTC.

V usage is TRBV7-9 and J usage is TRBJ1-2; the D gene is possibly TRBD1 (5 bases). This CDR3 region has 14 residues. V lost 5 bases and J 8 bases, leaving 18 bases between the germline ends. Germline V lookup: CDR1 SEHNR, CDR2 FQNEAQ (reference sequence). The CDR3 sequence: CASSVQGPGRGYTF. As DNA, the CDR3 is TGTGCCAGCAGCGTGCAGGGCCCCGGGCGCGGCTACACCTTC.

This sequence joins TRBV6-2 or TRBV6-3 and TRBJ2-5; 10 bases agree with TRBD1. CDR3 length equals 14 residues. CDR1 and CDR2 (germline): MNHEY, SVGEGT. J lost 5 bases, V lost 5 bases, and 5 bases had no gene match. This CDR3 is CASSDRGRLETQYF. The DNA for the CDR3 is TGTGCCAGCAGTGACAGGGGGCGGTTGGAGACCCAGTACTTC.

The rearrangement uses TRBV7-8 and TRBJ1-2; 8 bases line up with TRBD1. The CDR3 is 17 residues long. V lost 2 bases, J lost 1 base, and 9 bases stayed unmatched. Germline V gives CDR1 SGHVS, CDR2 FQNEAQ. CDR3 nucleotides: TGTGCCAGCAGCTTACGACGGACAGGGACCTTTAACTATGGCTACACCTTC. Its protein is CASSLRRTGTFNYGYTF.

The CDR3 protein is CASSDRNYGYTF. CDR3 sequence (DNA): TGTGCCAGCAGCGACAGAAACTATGGCTACACCTTC. The chain couples TRBV6-1 to TRBJ1-2, with TRBD1 as a possible D gene (5 bases). CDR3 length: 12 residues. Germline V gives CDR1 MNHNS, CDR2 SASEGT. Trimming cost V 6 bases and J 2 bases, with 7 bases left between them.

The CDR3 region has the DNA TGTGCCAGCAGCTTGAATTCGGTTAACACTGAAGCTTTCTTT. Its protein product is CASSLNSVNTEAFF. This chain uses TRBV7-3 with TRBJ1-1; D gene ambiguous. The CDR3 loop spans 14 amino acids. CDR1 is SGHTA and CDR2 is FQGTGA in the germline V gene. V lost 3 bases to trimming and J lost 2 bases, with 10 bases between them.

This clonotype was seen more than once but under ten times. The chain joins TRBV21-1 to TRBJ2-2; TRBD1 reflects the table's D call only, with no check against the DNA. TRBV21-1 counts as a pseudogene. The CDR3 extends over 15 amino acids. The CDR3 spells CASSARQINTGELFF. CDR3 bases: TGTGCCAGCAGCGCCCGACAGATTAACACCGGGGAGCTGTTTTTT.

The V call is TRBV7-2, the J call TRBJ2-1; D is unclear. The V end lost 0 bases, the J end lost 10 bases, and 10 bases lay between the germline ends. The germline V gene encodes CDR1 SGHTA and CDR2 FQGNSA. CDR3 length equals 13 residues. The chain's CDR3 is CASSLARSLEQFF. The CDR3 nucleotides are TGTGCCAGCAGCTTAGCAAGGTCTTTAGAGCAGTTCTTC.

The gene calls are TRBV6-2 or TRBV6-3 and TRBJ2-4, with D tentatively TRBD1 or TRBD2 (6 bases each). The V gene lost 8 bases and the J gene lost 7 bases, with 9 bases spanning the gap. Germline assignment: CDR1 MNHEY and CDR2 SVGEGT. This CDR3 is built from 11 residues. The CDR3 DNA is TGTGCCAGCGGAGGGGGTAACATTCAGTACTTC. Its translation is CASGGGNIQYF.

This clonotype has more than one count but fewer than ten. This chain uses TRBV7-3 with TRBJ1-1, with a possible D match to TRBD1 (6 bases). With 1 base removed from V and 7 bases from J, the gap between germline ends came to 16 bases. The CDR3 is 15 amino acids. Germline CDR1 and CDR2: SGHTA and FQGTGA. The CDR3 DNA follows: TGTGCCAGCAGCTTAAGTTCAGGGGAGACGGGTGAAGCTTTCTTT. Residues: CASSLSSGETGEAFF. The variable domain in full, completed from reference TRBV7-3 and TRBJ1-1, reads GAGVSQTPSNKVTEKGKYVELRCDPISGHTALYWYRQSLGQGPEFLIYFQGTGAADDSGLPNDRFFAVRPEGSVSTLKIQRTERGDSAVYLCASSLSSGETGEAFFGQGTRLTVV.

The table lists this clonotype with a few counts. The chain recombines TRBV20-1 with TRBJ1-5, with TRBD1 matching 8 bases. The germline gives CDR1 DFQATT, CDR2 SNEGSKA (reference sequence). This CDR3 spans 13 amino acids. V trimming: 6 bases; J trimming: 2 bases; junction bases outside the gene matches: 3. The CDR3 loop reads CSAKTGGNQPQHF. In nucleotides, the CDR3 is TGCAGTGCCAAGACAGGGGGCAATCAGCCCCAGCATTTT.

This clonotype appeared a few times. The CDR3 DNA reads as TGTGCCAGCAGCCTCTCTAGTTCTAGGTACACCGGGGAGCTGTTTTTT. Translation gives CASSLSSSRYTGELFF. The chain recombines TRBV7-8 with TRBJ2-2; no firm D call. V was cut by 5 bases and J by 3 bases, with 16 bases left in between. From germline, CDR1 is SGHVS and CDR2 FQNEAQ. This CDR3 spans 16 amino acids.

V and J are TRBV7-6 and TRBJ2-5; D is undetermined. Germline values: CDR1 SGHVS, CDR2 FNYEAQ. This CDR3 region has 13 residues. Trimming left V 1 base short and J 2 bases short, with 5 bases between. CDR3 DNA: TGTGCCAGCAGCTTAGACAGACAAGAGACCCAGTACTTC. It specifies CASSLDRQETQYF.

The chain couples TRBV7-3 to TRBJ2-3; possibly TRBD2 for D (6 bases). Germline assignment: CDR1 SGHTA and CDR2 FQGTGA. The CDR3 covers 14 residues. The V and J ends lost 5 bases and 6 bases respectively, with 15 bases between them. The DNA for the CDR3 is TGTGCCAGCAGCCGAGGACTAAACACGGATACGCAGTATTTT. Translated, it gives CASSRGLNTDTQYF.

This chain uses TRBV7-3 with TRBJ1-3; D is ambiguous. The CDR3 sequence is 13 residues long. Per germline, CDR1 SGHTA and CDR2 FQGTGA. Trimming pared 3 bases from V and 4 bases from J, leaving 7 bases between. As DNA, the CDR3 is TGTGCCAGCAGCTTGGGAGGGGGAAACACCATATATTTT. This translates into CASSLGGGNTIYF. Using reference TRBV7-3 and TRBJ1-3 for the parts outside the CDR3, the full variable domain is GAGVSQTPSNKVTEKGKYVELRCDPISGHTALYWYRQSLGQGPEFLIYFQGTGAADDSGLPNDRFFAVRPEGSVSTLKIQRTERGDSAVYLCASSLGGGNTIYFGEGSWLTVV.

The rearrangement links TRBV19 to TRBJ2-7, with TRBD1 identical over 9 bases. Germline CDR1 is LNHDA and CDR2 is SQIVND (reference sequence). This CDR3 is 15 amino acids long. Trimming at V came to 4 bases and at J to 2 bases, leaving 6 bases not matched to a gene. The CDR3 loop is CASSKQGARPYEQYF. The DNA for the CDR3 is TGTGCCAGTAGTAAACAGGGGGCACGTCCCTACGAGCAGTACTTC. The full variable domain, in which reference TRBV19 and TRBJ2-7 provide the parts outside the CDR3, is DGGITQSPKYLFRKEGQNVTLSCEQNLNHDAMYWYRQDPGQGLRLIYYSQIVNDFQKGDIAEGYSVSREKKESFPLTVTSAQKNPTAFYLCASSKQGARPYEQYFGPGTRLTVT.